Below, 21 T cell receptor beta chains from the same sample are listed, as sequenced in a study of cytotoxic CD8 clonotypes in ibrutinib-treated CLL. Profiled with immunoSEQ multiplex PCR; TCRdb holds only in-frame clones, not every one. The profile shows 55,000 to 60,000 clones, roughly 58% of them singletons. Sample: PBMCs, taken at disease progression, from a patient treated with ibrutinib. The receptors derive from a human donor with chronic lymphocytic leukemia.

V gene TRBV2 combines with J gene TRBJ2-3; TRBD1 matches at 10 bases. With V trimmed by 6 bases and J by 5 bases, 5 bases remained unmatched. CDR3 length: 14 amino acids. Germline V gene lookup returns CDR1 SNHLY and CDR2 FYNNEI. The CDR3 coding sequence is TGTGCCAGCAGGCAGGGACAGGGGATAGATACGCAGTATTTT. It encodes CASRQGQGIDTQYF.

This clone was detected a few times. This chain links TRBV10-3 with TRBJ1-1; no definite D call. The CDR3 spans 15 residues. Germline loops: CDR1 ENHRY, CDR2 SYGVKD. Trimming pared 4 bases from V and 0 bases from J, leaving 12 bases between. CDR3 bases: TGTGCCATCAGTGTTGGGGTCTCAATGAACACTGAAGCTTTCTTT. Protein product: CAISVGVSMNTEAFF.

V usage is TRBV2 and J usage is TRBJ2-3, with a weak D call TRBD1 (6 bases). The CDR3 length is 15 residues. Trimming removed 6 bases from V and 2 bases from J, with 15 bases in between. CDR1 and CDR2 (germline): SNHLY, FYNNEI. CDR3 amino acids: CASRGTRESTDTQYF. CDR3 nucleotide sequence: TGTGCCAGCAGAGGGACACGAGAATCCACAGATACGCAGTATTTT.

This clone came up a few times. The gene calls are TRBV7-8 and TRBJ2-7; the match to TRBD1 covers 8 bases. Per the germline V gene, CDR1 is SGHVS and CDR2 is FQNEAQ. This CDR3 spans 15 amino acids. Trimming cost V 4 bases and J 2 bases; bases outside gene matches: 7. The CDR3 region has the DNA TGTGCCAGCAGCTCGGACAGGGAGGTCCCCTACGAGCAGTACTTC. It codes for CASSSDREVPYEQYF.

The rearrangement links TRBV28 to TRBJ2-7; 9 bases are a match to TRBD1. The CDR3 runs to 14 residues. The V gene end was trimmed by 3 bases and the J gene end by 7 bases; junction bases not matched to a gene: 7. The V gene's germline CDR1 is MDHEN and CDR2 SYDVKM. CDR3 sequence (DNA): TGTGCCAGCAGTTTGGGGGACAGGGTTGGAGAGCAGTACTTC. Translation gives CASSLGDRVGEQYF.

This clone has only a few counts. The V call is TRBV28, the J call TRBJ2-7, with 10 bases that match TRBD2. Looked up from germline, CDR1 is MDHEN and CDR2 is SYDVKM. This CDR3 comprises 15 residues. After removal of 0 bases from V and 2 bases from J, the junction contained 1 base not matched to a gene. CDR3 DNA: TGTGCCAGCAGTTTATGGCTAGCGGGGGCCTACGAGCAGTACTTC. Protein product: CASSLWLAGAYEQYF. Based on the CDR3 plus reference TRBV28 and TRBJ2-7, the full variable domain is DVKVTQSSRYLVKRTGEKVFLECVQDMDHENMFWYRQDPGLGLRLIYFSYDVKMKEKGDIPEGYSVSREKKERFSLILESASTNQTSMYLCASSLWLAGAYEQYFGPGTRLTVT.

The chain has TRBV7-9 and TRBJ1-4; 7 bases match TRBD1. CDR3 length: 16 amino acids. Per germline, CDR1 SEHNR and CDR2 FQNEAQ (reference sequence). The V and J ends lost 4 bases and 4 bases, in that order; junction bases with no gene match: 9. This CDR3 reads CASSSQGGLGNEKLFF. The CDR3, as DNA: TGTGCCAGCAGCTCCCAGGGGGGGCTCGGTAATGAAAAACTGTTTTTT.

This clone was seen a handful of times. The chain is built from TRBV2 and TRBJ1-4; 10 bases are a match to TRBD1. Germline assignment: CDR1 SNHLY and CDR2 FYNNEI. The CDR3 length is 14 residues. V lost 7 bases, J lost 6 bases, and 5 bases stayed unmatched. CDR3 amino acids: CASKSDRGYEKLFF. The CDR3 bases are TGTGCCAGCAAGTCGGACAGGGGGTATGAAAAACTGTTTTTT.

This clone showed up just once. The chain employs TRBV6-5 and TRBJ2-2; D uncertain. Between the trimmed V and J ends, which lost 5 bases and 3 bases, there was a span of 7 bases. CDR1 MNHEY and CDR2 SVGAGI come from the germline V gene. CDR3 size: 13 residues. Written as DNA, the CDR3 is TGTGCCAGCAGTGAACAGCACACCGGGGAGCTGTTTTTT. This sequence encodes CASSEQHTGELFF.

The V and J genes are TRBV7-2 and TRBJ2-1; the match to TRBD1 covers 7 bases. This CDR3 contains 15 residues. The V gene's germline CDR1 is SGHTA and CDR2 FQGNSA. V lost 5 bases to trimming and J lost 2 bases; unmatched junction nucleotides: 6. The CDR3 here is CASSKTGTTYNEQFF. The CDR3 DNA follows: TGTGCCAGCAGCAAGACAGGGACCACCTACAATGAGCAGTTCTTC.

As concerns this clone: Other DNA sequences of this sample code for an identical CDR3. The CDR3 DNA reads as TGTGCCAGCAGCTTGGGTACGGATACGCAGTATTTT. Its protein product is CASSLGTDTQYF. The chain recombines TRBV11-2 with TRBJ2-3, with D uncertain. Trimming took off 3 bases at V and 6 bases at J, with 7 bases between the two ends. This CDR3 spans 12 amino acids. Germline CDR1 reads SGHAT; CDR2 reads FQNNGV.

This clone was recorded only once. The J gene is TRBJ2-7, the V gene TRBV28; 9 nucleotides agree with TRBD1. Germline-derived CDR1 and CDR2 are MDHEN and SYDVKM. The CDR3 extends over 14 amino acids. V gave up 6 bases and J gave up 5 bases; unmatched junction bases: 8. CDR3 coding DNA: TGTGCCAGCAGAGCCTGGGACAGGGCCCACGAGCAGTACTTC. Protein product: CASRAWDRAHEQYF.

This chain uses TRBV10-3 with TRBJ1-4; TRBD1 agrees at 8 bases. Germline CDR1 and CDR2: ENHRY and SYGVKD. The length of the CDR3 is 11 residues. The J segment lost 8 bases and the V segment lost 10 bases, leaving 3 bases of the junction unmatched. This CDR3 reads CATGQEEKLFF. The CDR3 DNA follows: TGTGCCACGGGACAGGAAGAAAAACTGTTTTTT.

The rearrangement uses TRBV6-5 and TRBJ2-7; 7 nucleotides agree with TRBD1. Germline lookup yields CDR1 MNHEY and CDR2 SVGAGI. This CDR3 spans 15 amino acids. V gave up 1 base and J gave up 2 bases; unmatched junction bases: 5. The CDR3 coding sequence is TGTGCCAGCAGTTACTTGACAGGGCGCACCTACGAGCAGTACTTC. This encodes CASSYLTGRTYEQYF.

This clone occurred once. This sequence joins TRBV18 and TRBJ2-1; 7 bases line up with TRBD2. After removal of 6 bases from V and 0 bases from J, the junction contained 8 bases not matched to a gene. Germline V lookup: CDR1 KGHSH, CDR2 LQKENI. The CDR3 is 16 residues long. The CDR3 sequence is CASSLSGGSSYNEQFF. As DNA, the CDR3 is TGTGCCAGCTCTCTTTCGGGGGGAAGCTCCTACAATGAGCAGTTCTTC.

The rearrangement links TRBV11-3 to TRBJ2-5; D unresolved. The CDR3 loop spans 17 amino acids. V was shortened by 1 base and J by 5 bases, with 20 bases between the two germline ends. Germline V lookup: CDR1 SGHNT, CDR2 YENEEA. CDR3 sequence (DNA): TGTGCCAGCAGCTTAGGGGAAACGATCTCTATTTTGGAGACCCAGTACTTC. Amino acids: CASSLGETISILETQYF.

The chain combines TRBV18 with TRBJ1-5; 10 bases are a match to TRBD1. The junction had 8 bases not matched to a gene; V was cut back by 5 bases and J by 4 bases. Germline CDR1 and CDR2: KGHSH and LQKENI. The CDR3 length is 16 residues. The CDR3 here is CASSTRQGAPNQPQHF. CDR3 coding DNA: TGTGCCAGCTCAACGCGACAGGGGGCCCCGAATCAGCCCCAGCATTTT.

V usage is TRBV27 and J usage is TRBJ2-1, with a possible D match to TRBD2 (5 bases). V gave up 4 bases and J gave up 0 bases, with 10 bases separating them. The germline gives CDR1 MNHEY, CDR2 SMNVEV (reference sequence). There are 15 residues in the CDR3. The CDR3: CASSSGKSSYNEQFF. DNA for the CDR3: TGTGCCAGCAGTTCGGGAAAGAGCTCCTACAATGAGCAGTTCTTC.

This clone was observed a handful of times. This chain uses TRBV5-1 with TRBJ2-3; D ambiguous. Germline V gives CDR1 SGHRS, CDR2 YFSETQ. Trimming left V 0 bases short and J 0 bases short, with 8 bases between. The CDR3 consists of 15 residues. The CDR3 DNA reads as TGCGCCAGCAGCTTGGGGTCCGGAAGCACAGATACGCAGTATTTT. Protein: CASSLGSGSTDTQYF.

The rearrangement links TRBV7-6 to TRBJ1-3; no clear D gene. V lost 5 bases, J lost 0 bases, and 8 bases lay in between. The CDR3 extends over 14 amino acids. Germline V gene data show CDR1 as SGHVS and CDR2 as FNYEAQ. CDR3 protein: CASSPGDSGNTIYF. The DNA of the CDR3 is TGTGCCAGCAGCCCAGGAGACTCTGGAAACACCATATATTTT.

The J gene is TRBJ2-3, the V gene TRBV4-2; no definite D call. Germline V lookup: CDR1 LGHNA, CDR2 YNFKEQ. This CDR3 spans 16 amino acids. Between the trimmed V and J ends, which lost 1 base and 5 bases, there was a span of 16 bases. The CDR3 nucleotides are TGTGCCAGCAGCCAAGGTGGATGGGGAAGTATAGATACGCAGTATTTT. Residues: CASSQGGWGSIDTQYF.